This T cell receptor beta chain was captured in a study of CXCR3-negative and CXCR3-positive naive CD8 T cells. Study-level results: CXCR3-positive naive cells carried more hydrophobic TRB CDR3s than CXCR3-negative ones.

In the case of this clonotype: Its antigen is currently unknown.

Germline assignment: CDR1 MNHEY and CDR2 SMNVEV (reference sequence). This CDR3 contains 18 residues. UMI labels and 5' RACE were used to prepare the TRB cDNA libraries. TCRdb reanalyzed the 5' RACE reads, giving one entry per CDR3 protein sequence and no DNA. The sample has about 98,000 distinct CDR3 sequences; the top ten hold about 1%. Triplicate approximately 280,000-cell sorts were made of each CD8+ T cell subset. CD45RO-CCR7+CD27+CD95- was the phenotype of naive CD8+ T cells. The source material was naive CXCR3+ CD8+ T cells from blood. The sample's subset: CD45RO-CCR7+CD27+CD95- naive CD8+ T cells expressing CXCR3 (TNR3+). The clonotype originates from a human donor in good health. Some clones in this sample may be carry-over from other donors' samples. The V call is TRBV27, the J call TRBJ2-2; TCRdb designates TRBD2, a call that cannot be tested without DNA. The CDR3 loop is CASSLKRTRQTNTGELFF.